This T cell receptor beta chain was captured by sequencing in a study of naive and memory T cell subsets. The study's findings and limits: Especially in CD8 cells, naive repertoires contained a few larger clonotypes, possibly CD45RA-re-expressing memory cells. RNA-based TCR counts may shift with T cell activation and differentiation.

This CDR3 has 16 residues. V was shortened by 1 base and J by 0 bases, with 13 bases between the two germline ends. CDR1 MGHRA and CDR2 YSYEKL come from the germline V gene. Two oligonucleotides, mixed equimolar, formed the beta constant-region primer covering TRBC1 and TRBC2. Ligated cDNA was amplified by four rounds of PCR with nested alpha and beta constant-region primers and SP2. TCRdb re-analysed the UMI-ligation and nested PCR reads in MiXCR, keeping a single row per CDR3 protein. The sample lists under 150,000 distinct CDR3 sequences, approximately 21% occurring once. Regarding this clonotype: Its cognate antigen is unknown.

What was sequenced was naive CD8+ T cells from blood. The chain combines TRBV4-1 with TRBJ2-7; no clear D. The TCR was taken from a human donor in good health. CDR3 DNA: TGCGCCAGCAGCCAAGTTGCCGGATCGAGCTCCTACGAGCAGTACTTC. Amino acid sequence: CASSQVAGSSSYEQYF.